These T cell receptor beta chains were read from a single sample in a study of blood T cell repertoires in COVID-19. Clones were read by immunoSEQ multiplex PCR, and TCRdb kept only the in-frame ones, dropping some. The sample has approximately 210,000 clones; 70% to 90% are singletons. Sequenced: peripheral blood. Every receptor here comes from a man aged 50 or older with COVID-19, enrolled during active disease. Each CDR3 is given with its conserved first and last residue. D genes are given only for firm matches. For some rows the clone size is stated as once, few or many, or as a class when expanded; others skip it.

V gene,J gene,D gene,clone size,CDR3 protein,CDR3 DNA
TRBV15,TRBJ1-6,-,-,CATSRVSRGGNSPLHF,TGTGCCACCAGCAGAGTTAGCAGAGGGGGTAATTCACCCCTCCACTTT
TRBV19,TRBJ2-3,TRBD1,once,CASNTIPGQGADTQYF,TGTGCCAGTAACACCATTCCGGGACAGGGGGCAGATACGCAGTATTTT
TRBV7-7,TRBJ2-2,TRBD1,-,CASSLLGGGTGELFF,TGTGCCAGCAGCTTATTAGGGGGCGGGACCGGGGAGCTGTTTTTT
TRBV3-1/TRBV3-2,TRBJ2-5,TRBD2,-,CASKASGETQYF,TGTGCCAGCAAGGCTAGCGGGGAGACCCAGTACTTC
TRBV19,TRBJ2-7,-,-,CASRTGEGAEQYF,TGTGCCAGTAGGACAGGGGAGGGTGCCGAGCAGTACTTC
TRBV5-1,TRBJ2-7,-,-,CASSLAAHPQGSEQYF,TGCGCCAGCAGCTTGGCCGCACATCCACAGGGTTCCGAGCAGTACTTC
TRBV28,TRBJ1-2,-,-,CASSLSPGRYGYTF,TGTGCCAGCAGTTTATCCCCAGGCCGCTATGGCTACACCTTC
TRBV11-2,TRBJ1-3,-,-,CASSTSQGFGNTIYF,TGTGCCAGCAGCACCTCACAGGGTTTTGGAAACACCATATATTTT
TRBV30,TRBJ1-1,-,-,CAEKPETEAFF,TGTGCCGAGAAGCCGGAGACTGAAGCTTTCTTT
TRBV13,TRBJ2-1,TRBD2,-,CASSLGRLAHNNEQFF,TGTGCCAGCAGCTTAGGCCGACTAGCACATAACAATGAGCAGTTCTTC
TRBV19,TRBJ1-2,TRBD1,-,CAVTDPGQGVGYTF,TGTGCCGTGACCGATCCGGGACAGGGAGTTGGCTACACCTTC
TRBV11-2,TRBJ1-6,TRBD1,-,CASKEQGAYNSPLHF,TGTGCCAGCAAAGAGCAGGGGGCCTATAATTCACCCCTCCACTTT